The T cell receptor beta chain described here comes from a study of identical twins. Study-level findings and limits: Fewer insertions were carried by abundant cord blood beta clonotypes, but none was seen in memory repertoires.

With 4 bases removed from V and 7 bases from J, the gap between germline ends came to 11 bases. The CDR3 has 12 residues. Germline assignment: CDR1 DFQATT and CDR2 SNEGSKA (reference sequence). Carrying unique molecular identifiers, the cDNA also gained a universal primer site through template switching. Each CDR3 protein gets one entry after TCRdb re-called the 5' RACE reads with MiXCR. This sample has some 570,000 distinct CDR3 sequences, with approximately 20% found just once. Only a few counts were recorded for this clonotype. The antigen is unknown. The same data also went into a second study, on yellow fever vaccine responses in identical twins.

This sequence joins TRBV20-1 and TRBJ2-1, with a possible D match to TRBD1 (5 bases). Sequenced input: CD4+ T cells sorted from blood. This clonotype originated in a woman between 18 and 29 years old in good health. The CDR3 loop is CSANDRRNEQFF. In DNA, the CDR3 is TGCAGTGCTAACGACAGAAGGAATGAGCAGTTCTTC.